These 9 T cell receptor beta chains share one sample of origin, sequenced in a study of blood T cell repertoires in COVID-19. The protocol was immunoSEQ multiplex PCR, while the TCRdb copy is restricted to in-frame clones and leaves out a portion. The sample has approximately 170,000 clones, 88% seen once. Sequenced material: peripheral blood. All receptors derive from a man aged 45-60 years who had recovered from COVID-19.

V and J are TRBV18 and TRBJ1-1; D is perhaps TRBD1 (6 bases). CDR1 is KGHSH, CDR2 LQKENI, per germline. The V gene lost 1 base and the J gene lost 1 base, with 19 bases spanning the gap. The CDR3 is made up of 18 amino acids. CDR3 sequence (DNA): TGTGCCAGCTCACCACGGACAGCCGCGACAGGACCGAACACTGAAGCTTTCTTT. Amino acids: CASSPRTAATGPNTEAFF.

This chain uses TRBV11-2 with TRBJ2-2, with a weak D call TRBD2 (7 bases). Germline V lookup: CDR1 SGHAT, CDR2 FQNNGV. This CDR3 is built from 14 residues. V dropped 5 bases and J dropped 6 bases, with 13 bases sitting between them. The CDR3 DNA is TGTGCCAGCAGCCTATCCGGGGGGCCCGGGGAGCTGTTTTTT. This encodes CASSLSGGPGELFF.

The chain links TRBV6-5 to TRBJ2-7; the D gene is possibly TRBD2 (6 bases). This CDR3 is built from 16 residues. Trimming shortened V by 0 bases and J by 1 base, and 13 bases separated the two germline ends. Germline assignment: CDR1 MNHEY and CDR2 SVGAGI. The CDR3 is CASSYSRRRASYEQYF. In nucleotides, the CDR3 is TGTGCCAGCAGTTACTCTAGGAGGAGGGCTTCCTACGAGCAGTACTTC.

The genes are TRBV11-2 and TRBJ1-1; 7 bases match TRBD1. The germline V gene has CDR1 SGHAT and CDR2 FQNNGV. The CDR3 is made up of 14 amino acids. V was clipped by 5 bases and J by 1 base; unmatched bases: 4. The CDR3 is CASSPTGKNTEAFF. Here the CDR3 DNA reads TGTGCCAGCAGCCCGACAGGGAAGAACACTGAAGCTTTCTTT.

The chain employs TRBV30 and TRBJ1-1, with TRBD1 as a possible D gene (6 bases). The V and J ends lost 2 bases and 3 bases respectively, with 10 bases between them. There are 13 residues in the CDR3. The germline V gene encodes CDR1 GTSNPN and CDR2 SVGIG (reference sequence). The CDR3 is CAWSSTGYTEAFF. CDR3 DNA sequence: TGTGCCTGGAGTTCAACAGGGTACACTGAAGCTTTCTTT.

The chain joins TRBV9 to TRBJ1-3; perhaps TRBD1 as D (5 bases). This CDR3 is built from 16 residues. The V gene lost 0 bases and the J gene lost 0 bases, with 10 bases spanning the gap. Germline lookup yields CDR1 SGDLS and CDR2 YYNGEE. The CDR3 coding sequence is TGTGCCAGCAGCGTAGAACTGACAGACTCTGGAAACACCATATATTTT. It specifies CASSVELTDSGNTIYF.

The chain recombines TRBV6-5 with TRBJ1-1, with D hard to call. This CDR3 comprises 14 residues. Germline V gene lookup returns CDR1 MNHEY and CDR2 SVGAGI. V lost 7 bases and J lost 4, with 16 bases in between. CDR3 DNA: TGTGCCAGCACCCCTCCCGGGCGGGGCACTGAAGCTTTCTTT. Protein sequence: CASTPPGRGTEAFF.

The chain recombines TRBV12-3 or TRBV12-4 with TRBJ2-7; tentatively, D is TRBD1 (5 bases). This CDR3 contains 13 residues. Trimming stripped 6 bases from V and 2 bases from J, with 11 bases between. The CDR3 region is CASRRGGPYEQYF. CDR3 sequence (DNA): TGTGCCAGCAGAAGGGGTGGCCCCTACGAGCAGTACTTC.

The gene calls are TRBV7-9 and TRBJ2-5; the match to TRBD2 covers 13 bases. CDR1 is SEHNR, CDR2 FQNEAQ, per germline (reference sequence). With V trimmed by 5 bases and J by 4 bases, 7 bases remained unmatched. The CDR3 contains 16 residues. This CDR3 is CASSGTSGMIGETQYF. The DNA for the CDR3 is TGTGCCAGCAGCGGGACTAGCGGGATGATCGGAGAGACCCAGTACTTC.